These T cell receptor beta chains were read from a single sample in a study of T cells in Graves' hyperthyroidism and ophthalmopathy. TCRdb used MiXCR to reprocess the multiplex PCR reads, holding one entry per CDR3 protein. The repertoire consists of 500,000 to 600,000 distinct CDR3 sequences, with just under 20% occurring once and the leading ten covering 47%. The specimen was blood. The receptors originated from a man between 35 and 55 years old with Graves' ophthalmopathy. The CDR3 runs from the conserved cysteine through the conserved F or W. The D gene is left open where the match is weak. Only part of the rows carry a size: once, few, many, or a class if the clone is expanded.

>NA|NA|TRBJ1-5|TRBV10-3
CAISTGTNYQPQHF
TGTGCCATCAGTACCGGGACAAATTATCAGCCCCAGCATTTT
>TRBD1|NA|TRBJ1-6|TRBV6-1
CASSRGQGPATNSPLHF
TGTGCCAGCAGTCGGGGACAGGGCCCGGCAACGAATTCACCCCTCCACTTT
>NA|NA|TRBJ2-1|TRBV20-1
CSAEGPGGTNEQFF
TGCAGTGCTGAGGGTCCGGGCGGGACGAATGAGCAGTTCTTC
>NA|few|TRBJ1-1|TRBV15
CATKEGMNTEAFF
TGTGCCACCAAGGAGGGCATGAACACTGAAGCTTTCTTT
>NA|NA|TRBJ2-2|TRBV6-1
CASSSAIARLNTGELFF
TGTGCCAGCAGTTCCGCTATAGCCCGCTTGAACACCGGGGAGCTGTTTTTT
>NA|few|TRBJ2-1|TRBV20-1
CSAFGTVGAYNEQFF
TGCAGTGCTTTCGGGACTGTTGGGGCCTACAATGAGCAGTTCTTC
>NA|few|TRBJ2-7|TRBV4-1
CASSQAGFYEQYF
TGCGCCAGCAGCCAAGCGGGATTCTACGAGCAGTACTTC
>NA|few|TRBJ2-5|TRBV2
CASPGASGQETQYF
TGTGCCAGCCCGGGGGCTAGCGGCCAAGAGACCCAGTACTTC
>NA|few|TRBJ1-5|TRBV30
CAWDGGTNQPQHF
TGTGCCTGGGACGGGGGGACTAATCAGCCCCAGCATTTT
>NA|once|TRBJ1-2|TRBV10-3
CASRGSDYGYTF
TGTGCCAGCCGGGGCAGTGACTATGGCTACACCTTC
>TRBD2|NA|TRBJ2-7|TRBV5-1
CASRLSGGVNKQYF
TGCGCCAGCAGACTAAGCGGGGGGGTAAACAAGCAGTACTTC
>TRBD1|few|TRBJ2-1|TRBV7-9
CASEGTGQGNEQFF
TGTGCCAGCGAGGGGACAGGTCAAGGGAATGAGCAGTTCTTC
>NA|NA|TRBJ1-2|TRBV12-3/TRBV12-4
CASSLMGDYGYTF
TGTGCCAGCAGTTTGATGGGGGACTATGGCTACACCTTC
>NA|NA|TRBJ2-5|TRBV19
CATAGAPQETQYF
TGTGCCACCGCGGGGGCACCCCAAGAGACCCAGTACTTC
>NA|many|TRBJ1-2|TRBV6-2/TRBV6-3
CASSYRGNNYGYTF
TGTGCCAGCAGTTACAGGGGCAACAACTATGGCTACACCTTC